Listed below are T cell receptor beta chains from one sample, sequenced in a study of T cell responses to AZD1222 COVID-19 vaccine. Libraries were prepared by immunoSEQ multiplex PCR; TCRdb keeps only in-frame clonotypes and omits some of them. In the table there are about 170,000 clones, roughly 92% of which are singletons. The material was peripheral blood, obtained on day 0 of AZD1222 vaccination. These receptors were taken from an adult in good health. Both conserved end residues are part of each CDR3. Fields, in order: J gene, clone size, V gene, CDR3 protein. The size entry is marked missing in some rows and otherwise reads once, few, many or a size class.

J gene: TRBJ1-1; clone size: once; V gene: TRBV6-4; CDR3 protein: CASSEVGFSNTEAFF
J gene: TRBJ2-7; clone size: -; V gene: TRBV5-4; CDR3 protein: CASSLGGTPPTYEQYF
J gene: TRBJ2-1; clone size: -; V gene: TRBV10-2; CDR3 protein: CASSVGFSYNEQFF
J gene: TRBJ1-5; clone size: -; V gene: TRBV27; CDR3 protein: CASSLYFSNQPQHF
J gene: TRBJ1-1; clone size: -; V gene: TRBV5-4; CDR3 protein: CASSFRGITEAFF
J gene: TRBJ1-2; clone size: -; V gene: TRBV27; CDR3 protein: CASSDLDRGGYGYTF
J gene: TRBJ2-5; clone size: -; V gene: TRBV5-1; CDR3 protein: CASSLGRLAGRETQYF
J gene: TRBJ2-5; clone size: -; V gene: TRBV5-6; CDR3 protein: CASSFLTSGYQETQYF
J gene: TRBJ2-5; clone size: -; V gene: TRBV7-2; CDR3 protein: CASSLDMGRAQYF
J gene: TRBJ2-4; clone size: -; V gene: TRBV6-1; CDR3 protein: CASSEGSGLGAKNIQYF
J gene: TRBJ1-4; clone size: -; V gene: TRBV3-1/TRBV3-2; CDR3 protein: CASSQGGVWGANEKLFF
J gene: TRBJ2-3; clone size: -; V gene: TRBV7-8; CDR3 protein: CASSLGVSGIGDTQYF
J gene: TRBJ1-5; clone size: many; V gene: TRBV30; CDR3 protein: CAWRGQGGNQPQHF
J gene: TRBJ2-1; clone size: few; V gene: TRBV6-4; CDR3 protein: CASSGTSGSNEQFF
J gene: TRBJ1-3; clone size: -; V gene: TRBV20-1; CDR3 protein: CSARDPYTIYF
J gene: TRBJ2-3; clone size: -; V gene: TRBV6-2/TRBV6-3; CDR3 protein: CASSPQVGDTQYF
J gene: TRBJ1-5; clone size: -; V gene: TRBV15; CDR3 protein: CATGQDSNQPQHF
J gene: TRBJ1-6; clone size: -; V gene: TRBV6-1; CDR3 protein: CASSEKVTGGVYNSPLHF
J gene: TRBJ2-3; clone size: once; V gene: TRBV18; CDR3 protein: CASSPPTGTGSSTDTQYF
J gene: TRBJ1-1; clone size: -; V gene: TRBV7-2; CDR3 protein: CASSLGQTTEAFF
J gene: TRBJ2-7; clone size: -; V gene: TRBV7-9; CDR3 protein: CASSARVYEGEQYF
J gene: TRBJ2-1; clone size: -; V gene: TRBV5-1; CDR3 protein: CASSLGRTSGGDEQFF